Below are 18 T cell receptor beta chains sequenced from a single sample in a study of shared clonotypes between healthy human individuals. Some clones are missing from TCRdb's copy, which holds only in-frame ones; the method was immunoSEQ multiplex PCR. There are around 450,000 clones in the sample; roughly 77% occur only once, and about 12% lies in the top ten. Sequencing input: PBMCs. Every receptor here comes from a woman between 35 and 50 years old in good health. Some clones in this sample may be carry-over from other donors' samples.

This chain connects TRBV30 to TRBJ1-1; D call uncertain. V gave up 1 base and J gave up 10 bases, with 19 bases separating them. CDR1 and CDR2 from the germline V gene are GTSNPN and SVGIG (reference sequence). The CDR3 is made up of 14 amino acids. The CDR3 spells CAWSGGMERSIAFF. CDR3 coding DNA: TGTGCCTGGAGTGGGGGTATGGAGCGGTCTATAGCTTTCTTT.

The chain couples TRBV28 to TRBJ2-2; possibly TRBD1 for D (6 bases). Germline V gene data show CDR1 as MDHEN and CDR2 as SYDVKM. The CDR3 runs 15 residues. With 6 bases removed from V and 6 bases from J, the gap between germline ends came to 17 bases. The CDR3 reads CASRKSQTGSGELFF. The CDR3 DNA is TGTGCCAGCAGAAAATCACAAACAGGGTCCGGGGAGCTGTTTTTT.

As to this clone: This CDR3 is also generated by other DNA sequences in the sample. The CDR3 here is CASSLGRDYEQYF. CDR3 nucleotides: TGTGCCAGCAGTTTGGGGCGGGACTACGAGCAGTACTTC. The chain links TRBV28 to TRBJ2-7, with a possible D match to TRBD2 (6 bases). Germline CDR1 reads MDHEN; CDR2 reads SYDVKM. The ends were cut back, 3 bases at V and 3 bases at J, with 9 bases in the middle. The CDR3 is 13 amino acids.

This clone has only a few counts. This chain's CDR3 is CASSPRQFESYEQYF. The CDR3 DNA reads TGTGCCAGCAGTCCCCGACAGTTCGAATCCTACGAGCAGTACTTC. The chain carries TRBV28 and TRBJ2-7; maybe TRBD1 (5 bases). Trimming removed 5 bases at V and 1 base at J, with 15 bases between. Germline V gene lookup returns CDR1 MDHEN and CDR2 SYDVKM. The CDR3 runs to 15 residues.

The CDR3 loop reads CASRKGQATNSNQPQHF. The CDR3 coding sequence is TGTGCCAGCAGGAAAGGACAGGCGACGAATAGCAATCAGCCCCAGCATTTT. The chain is built from TRBV2 and TRBJ1-5; 7 bases are shared with TRBD1. The CDR3 totals 17 residues. With 6 bases clipped from V and 0 bases from J, the junction kept 11 bases outside the gene matches. Looked up from germline, CDR1 is SNHLY and CDR2 is FYNNEI. The variable domain in full, completed from reference TRBV2 and TRBJ1-5, reads EPEVTQTPSHQVTQMGQEVILRCVPISNHLYFYWYRQILGQKVEFLVSFYNNEISEKSEIFDDQFSVERPDGSNFTLKIRSTKLEDSAMYFCASRKGQATNSNQPQHFGDGTRLSIL.

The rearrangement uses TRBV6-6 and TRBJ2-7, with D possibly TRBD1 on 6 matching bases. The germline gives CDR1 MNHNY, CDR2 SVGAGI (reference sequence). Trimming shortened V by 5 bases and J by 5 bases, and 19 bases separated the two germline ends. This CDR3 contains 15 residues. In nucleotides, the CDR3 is TGTGCCAGCAGTGCAGATCCGGGACAAATCCACGAGCAGTACTTC. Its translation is CASSADPGQIHEQYF.

The CDR3 protein is CASSFDRYTEAFF. CDR3 nucleotides: TGTGCCAGCAGCTTCGACAGATACACTGAAGCTTTCTTT. The rearrangement links TRBV11-3 to TRBJ1-1; D is possibly TRBD1 (5 bases). V gave up 3 bases and J gave up 3 bases, with 8 bases separating them. Germline CDR1 reads SGHNT; CDR2 reads YENEEA. This CDR3 region has 13 residues.

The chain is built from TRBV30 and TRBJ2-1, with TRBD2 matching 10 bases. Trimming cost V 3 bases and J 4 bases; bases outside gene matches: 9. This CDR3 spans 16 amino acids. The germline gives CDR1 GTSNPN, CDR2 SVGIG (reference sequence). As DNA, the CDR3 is TGTGCCTGGAGGCCAGCGGGAGGGCAGGGATACAATGAGCAGTTCTTC. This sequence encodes CAWRPAGGQGYNEQFF.

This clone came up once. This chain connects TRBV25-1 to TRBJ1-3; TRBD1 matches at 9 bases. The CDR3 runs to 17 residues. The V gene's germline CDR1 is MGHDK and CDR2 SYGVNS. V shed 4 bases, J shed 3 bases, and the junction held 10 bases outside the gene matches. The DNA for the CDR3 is TGTGCCAGCAGTGCCCCGGGACAGGGAACTTTTGGAAACACCATATATTTT. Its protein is CASSAPGQGTFGNTIYF.

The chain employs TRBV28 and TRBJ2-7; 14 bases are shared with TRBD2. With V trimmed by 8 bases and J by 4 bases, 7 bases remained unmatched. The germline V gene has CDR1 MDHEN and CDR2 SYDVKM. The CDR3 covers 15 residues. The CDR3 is CASSPRTSGRYEQYF. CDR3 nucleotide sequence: TGTGCCAGCTCCCCTCGGACTAGCGGGAGGTACGAGCAGTACTTC. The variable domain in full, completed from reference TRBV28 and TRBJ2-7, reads DVKVTQSSRYLVKRTGEKVFLECVQDMDHENMFWYRQDPGLGLRLIYFSYDVKMKEKGDIPEGYSVSREKKERFSLILESASTNQTSMYLCASSPRTSGRYEQYFGPGTRLTVT.

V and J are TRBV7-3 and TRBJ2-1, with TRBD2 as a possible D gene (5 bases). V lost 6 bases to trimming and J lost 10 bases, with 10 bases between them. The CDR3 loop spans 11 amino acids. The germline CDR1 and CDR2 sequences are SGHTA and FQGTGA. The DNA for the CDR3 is TGTGCCAGCAGTCAGACGGGGGAGCAGTTCTTC. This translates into CASSQTGEQFF.

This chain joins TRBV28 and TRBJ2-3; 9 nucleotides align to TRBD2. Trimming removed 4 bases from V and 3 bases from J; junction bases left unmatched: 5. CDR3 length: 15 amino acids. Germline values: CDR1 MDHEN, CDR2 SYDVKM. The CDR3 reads CASSWAGGPTDTQYF. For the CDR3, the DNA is TGTGCCAGCAGTTGGGCGGGAGGGCCTACAGATACGCAGTATTTT.

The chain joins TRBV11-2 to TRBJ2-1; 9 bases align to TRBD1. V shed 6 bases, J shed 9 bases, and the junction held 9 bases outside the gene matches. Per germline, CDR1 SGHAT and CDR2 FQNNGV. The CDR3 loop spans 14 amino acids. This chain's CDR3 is CASSLLTGGSEQFF. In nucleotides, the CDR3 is TGTGCCAGCAGTCTCCTGACAGGGGGGTCTGAGCAGTTCTTC.

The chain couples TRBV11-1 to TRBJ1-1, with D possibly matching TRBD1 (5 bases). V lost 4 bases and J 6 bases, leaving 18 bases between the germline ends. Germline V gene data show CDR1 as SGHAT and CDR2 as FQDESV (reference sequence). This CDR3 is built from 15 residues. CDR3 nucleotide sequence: TGTGCCAGCAGCTCACCAACCCCCAGGGTCTCTGAAGCTTTCTTT. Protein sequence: CASSSPTPRVSEAFF.

The CDR3 is CASSMVAGGMSEQYF. CDR3 in DNA: TGTGCCAGTAGTATGGTAGCGGGAGGAATGAGCGAGCAGTACTTC. The chain couples TRBV19 to TRBJ2-7, with 10 bases fitting TRBD2. This CDR3 region has 15 residues. Germline CDR1 LNHDA, CDR2 SQIVND (reference sequence). V shed 3 bases and J 6 bases; nucleotides not matched to a gene: 8.

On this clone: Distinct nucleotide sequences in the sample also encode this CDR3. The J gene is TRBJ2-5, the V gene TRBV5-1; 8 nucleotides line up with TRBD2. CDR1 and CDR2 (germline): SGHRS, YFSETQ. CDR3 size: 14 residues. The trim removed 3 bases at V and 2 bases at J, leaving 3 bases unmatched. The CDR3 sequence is CASSYSGIQETQYF. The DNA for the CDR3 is TGCGCCAGCAGCTATAGCGGGATACAAGAGACCCAGTACTTC.

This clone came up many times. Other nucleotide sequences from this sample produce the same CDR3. The CDR3 here is CASSIEGRGTDTQYF. CDR3 DNA: TGTGCCAGTAGTATAGAGGGAAGGGGCACAGATACGCAGTATTTT. The rearrangement links TRBV19 to TRBJ2-3, with D hard to call. CDR1 LNHDA and CDR2 SQIVND come from the germline V gene (reference sequence). This CDR3 is built from 15 residues. Trimming shortened V by 0 bases and J by 1 base, and 8 bases separated the two germline ends.

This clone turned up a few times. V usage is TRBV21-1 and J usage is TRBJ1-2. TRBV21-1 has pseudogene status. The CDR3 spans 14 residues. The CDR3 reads CASSKCGETHGYTF. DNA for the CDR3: TGTGCCAGCAGCAAGTGTGGGGAGACTCATGGCTACACCTTC.